Presented here are 32 T cell receptor beta chains from one specimen sequenced in a study of identical twins. From the 5' RACE reads, TCRdb called clonotypes with MiXCR, one entry per CDR3 protein. The sample contains hundreds of thousands of distinct CDR3 sequences, approximately 13% of which appear only once. These data also featured in a second study, about yellow fever vaccine responses in identical twins.

Input material: PBMCs. Receptors were obtained from a woman under 30 in good health.

This clonotype turned up a few times. This chain uses TRBV5-1 with TRBJ2-2; D ambiguous. Germline V gene lookup returns CDR1 SGHRS and CDR2 YFSETQ. V lost 0 bases, J lost 8 bases, and 8 bases lay in between. The CDR3 sequence is 13 residues long. Here the CDR3 DNA reads TGCGCCAGCAGCTTGGGTGATTTTGGGGAGCTGTTTTTT. The encoded protein is CASSLGDFGELFF.

This clonotype has more than one count but fewer than ten. This rearrangement joins TRBV20-1 to TRBJ2-5; 10 bases fit TRBD2. V was pared by 8 bases and J by 5 bases, with 17 bases of the junction left unmatched. Germline V CDR1 and CDR2: DFQATT, SNEGSKA (reference sequence). This CDR3 has 16 amino acids. This CDR3 is CSLADPSGGARETQYF. The CDR3 coding sequence is TGCAGTCTCGCGGACCCGAGCGGGGGGGCGAGGGAGACCCAGTACTTC.

The chain combines TRBV12-3 or TRBV12-4 with TRBJ2-1; the D is unclear. The V and J ends lost 3 bases and 10 bases respectively, with 19 bases between them. This CDR3 is built from 15 residues. CDR3 sequence (DNA): TGTGCCAGCAGTTTTAATCCGGGCCAATCAGTCGAGCAGTTCTTC. Translated, it gives CASSFNPGQSVEQFF.

In its sample, this clonotype was seen many times. The chain links TRBV20-1 to TRBJ1-6, with D possibly matching TRBD1 (5 bases). Germline assignment: CDR1 DFQATT and CDR2 SNEGSKA (reference sequence). The V end was cut by 4 bases, the J end by 10 bases, with 17 bases between. The CDR3 contains 14 residues. The CDR3 region is CSATPGTGGSPLHF. The CDR3 DNA reads TGCAGTGCTACACCTGGGACCGGCGGCTCACCCCTCCACTTT.

In the case of this clonotype: No conserved phenylalanine or tryptophan ends this CDR3, so it is likely a read error. The limits of the CDR3 on the DNA are not certain, so only TCRdb's listed CDR3 is given. The chain has TRBV23-1 and TRBJ1-2. TRBV23-1 is sorted into the ORF group, with uncertain function. The CDR3 adds up to 8 amino acids, both ends counted. The CDR3 here is CAGQSLHC.

This clonotype has just a few counts. This chain joins TRBV12-3 or TRBV12-4 and TRBJ1-2; D ambiguous. Trimming shortened V by 1 base and J by 2 bases, and 8 bases separated the two germline ends. The CDR3 totals 14 residues. The CDR3 protein is CASSLGSANYGYTF. Written as DNA, the CDR3 is TGTGCCAGCAGTTTAGGGTCGGCCAACTATGGCTACACCTTC.

This sequence joins TRBV29-1 and TRBJ1-1, with TRBD1 matching over 9 bases. From germline, CDR1 is SQVTM and CDR2 ANQGSEA. The length of the CDR3 is 14 residues. V lost 7 bases to trimming and J lost 3 bases; unmatched junction nucleotides: 9. This chain's CDR3 is CSANRGLRDTEAFF. The CDR3 region has the DNA TGCAGCGCCAACAGGGGGCTGAGGGACACTGAAGCTTTCTTT.

This clonotype has just a few counts. The chain links TRBV4-1 to TRBJ2-5; weak D call: TRBD1 (5 bases). The germline V gene has CDR1 MGHRA and CDR2 YSYEKL. The CDR3 consists of 15 residues. Trimming stripped 0 bases from V and 3 bases from J, with 11 bases between. The CDR3 bases are TGCGCCAGCAGCCAAGATTGGTCAGGGAAAGAGACCCAGTACTTC. It translates to CASSQDWSGKETQYF.

This clonotype has only a few counts. At one boundary the junction diverges from the germline segment, which might be a read error. The CDR3 DNA sequence: TGTGCCAGCAGTTTAATGGCGGAGCATGAATGGATCTTC. Its protein is CASSLMAEHEWIF. The chain uses TRBV28 and TRBJ2-1; D gene ambiguous. The CDR3 is 13 residues long. CDR1 and CDR2 (germline): MDHEN, SYDVKM.

This clonotype appeared a few times. In nucleotides, the CDR3 is TGTGCCAGCAGCGTAGCATACAGCTCCTACAATGAGCAGTTCTTC. Its translation: CASSVAYSSYNEQFF. This sequence joins TRBV9 and TRBJ2-1; D uncertain. The germline CDR1 and CDR2 sequences are SGDLS and YYNGEE. V was trimmed by 0 bases and J by 0 bases, leaving 7 bases between them. This CDR3 spans 15 amino acids.

The chain links TRBV15 to TRBJ1-1; D remains ambiguous. V was trimmed by 0 bases and J by 3 bases, leaving 8 bases between them. Germline V gives CDR1 LNHNV, CDR2 YYDKDF (reference sequence). This CDR3 is built from 14 residues. The CDR3 loop reads CATSRDRVDTEAFF. DNA of the CDR3: TGTGCCACCAGCAGAGATCGGGTGGACACTGAAGCTTTCTTT. Full variable domain (remainder filled in from reference TRBV15 and TRBJ1-1): DAMVIQNPRYQVTQFGKPVTLSCSQTLNHNVMYWYQQKSSQAPKLLFHYYDKDFNNEADTPDNFQSRRPNTSFCFLDIRSPGLGDTAMYLCATSRDRVDTEAFFGQGTRLTVV.

This clonotype was observed a few times. The rearrangement joins TRBV4-1 to TRBJ2-1, with D possibly matching TRBD1 (6 bases). The ends were cut back, 2 bases at V and 10 bases at J, with 12 bases in the middle. Germline lookup yields CDR1 MGHRA and CDR2 YSYEKL. The CDR3 loop spans 13 amino acids. The DNA of the CDR3 is TGCGCCAGCAGCCAACCTCTACAGGGAGAGCAGTTCTTC. Protein sequence: CASSQPLQGEQFF.

This clonotype was picked up a small number of times. V and J are TRBV27 and TRBJ1-2; possibly TRBD1 for D (5 bases). Trimming took 2 bases from V and 2 from J, leaving 12 bases between them. Germline V gives CDR1 MNHEY, CDR2 SMNVEV (reference sequence). This CDR3 comprises 15 residues. CDR3 coding DNA: TGTGCCAGCAGTTTAAGGCCAGGGATCAACTATGGCTACACCTTC. Protein sequence: CASSLRPGINYGYTF.

This clonotype occurred a few times. The CDR3 nucleotides read TGTGCCAGCAGACCCCACGCCATGAACACTGAAGCTTTCTTT. Protein sequence: CASRPHAMNTEAFF. The J gene is TRBJ1-1, the V gene TRBV12-3 or TRBV12-4; D unresolved. CDR3 size: 14 residues. The V end was cut by 6 bases, the J end by 0 bases, with 11 bases between.

In its sample, this clonotype was seen many times. The CDR3 DNA is TGTGCCAGCAGCGATACTAGCGGGGGCTACAATGAGCAGTTCTTC. Its translation: CASSDTSGGYNEQFF. The chain combines TRBV2 with TRBJ2-1, with TRBD2 identical over 11 bases. There are 15 residues in the CDR3. Germline V lookup: CDR1 SNHLY, CDR2 FYNNEI. Losses at the gene ends were 6 bases for V and 3 bases for J; bases not matched to a gene: 4.

This clonotype has ten or more counts. The chain employs TRBV20-1 and TRBJ2-1; D is perhaps TRBD1 (5 bases). V lost 4 bases and J lost 4, with 8 bases in between. This CDR3 spans 12 amino acids. Germline V gene data show CDR1 as DFQATT and CDR2 as SNEGSKA (reference sequence). The CDR3 spells CSAKRQYNEQFF. In DNA, the CDR3 is TGCAGTGCTAAGAGACAGTACAATGAGCAGTTCTTC.

The rearrangement joins TRBV5-1 to TRBJ2-7; 7 bases match TRBD1. Germline CDR1 SGHRS, CDR2 YFSETQ. The CDR3 has 14 amino acids. The V and J ends lost 0 bases and 6 bases, in that order; junction bases with no gene match: 6. The CDR3 coding sequence is TGCGCCAGCAGCTTGGAGACAGGGTCGGTCGAGCAGTACTTC. It encodes CASSLETGSVEQYF.

The genes are TRBV3-1 and TRBJ2-3, with 7 bases lining up with TRBD2. The CDR3 has 18 residues. The germline gives CDR1 LGHDT, CDR2 YNNKEL (reference sequence). V shed 0 bases and J 6 bases; nucleotides not matched to a gene: 15. CDR3 sequence (DNA): TGTGCCAGCAGCCAAGAAGTGGGAGGGCTAGCGTGGGTGGATACGCAGTATTTT. This gives the protein CASSQEVGGLAWVDTQYF.

The table lists this clonotype with a few counts. The chain joins TRBV6-1 to TRBJ2-1; possibly TRBD2 for D (6 bases). V shed 6 bases and J shed 5 bases, with 17 bases lying between them. The CDR3 is made up of 15 amino acids. The germline V gene encodes CDR1 MNHNS and CDR2 SASEGT. The CDR3 sequence is CASRFNRDSNNEQFF. In DNA form, the CDR3 reads TGTGCCAGCAGGTTTAACCGGGACTCTAACAATGAGCAGTTCTTC.

The chain recombines TRBV29-1 with TRBJ1-1; D is undetermined. Germline V gene sequence: CDR1 SQVTM, CDR2 ANQGSEA. V was cut by 6 bases and J by 4 bases, with 15 bases left in between. The CDR3 is 13 amino acids. CDR3 loop: CSVLGLGSTEAFF. CDR3 sequence (DNA): TGCAGCGTCCTAGGGCTGGGTTCCACTGAAGCTTTCTTT.

The V call is TRBV20-1, the J call TRBJ2-4, with D possibly being TRBD1 (6 bases). This CDR3 has 14 amino acids. CDR1 is DFQATT and CDR2 is SNEGSKA in the germline V gene (reference sequence). The V end was cut by 3 bases, the J end by 7 bases, with 16 bases between. The CDR3 reads CSASPWADRNIQYF. The CDR3 DNA reads as TGCAGTGCTAGCCCCTGGGCCGACAGGAACATTCAGTACTTC.

This clonotype was seen ten or more times. This chain links TRBV12-3 or TRBV12-4 with TRBJ2-1; TRBD1 is a possible D gene (6 bases). The length of the CDR3 is 14 residues. The ends were cut back, 5 bases at V and 7 bases at J, with 15 bases in the middle. The DNA for the CDR3 is TGTGCCAGCAGTCGTGGGGGCGGTTTAAATGAGCAGTTCTTC. This translates into CASSRGGGLNEQFF.

The chain couples TRBV6-1 to TRBJ2-3, with TRBD2 matching 7 bases. Germline lookup yields CDR1 MNHNS and CDR2 SASEGT. This CDR3 is built from 13 residues. V lost 6 bases to trimming and J lost 8 bases; unmatched junction nucleotides: 8. This CDR3 reads CASSLSGRVTQYF. DNA of the CDR3: TGTGCCAGCAGCCTATCGGGGAGGGTTACGCAGTATTTT.

This clonotype has at least ten counts. This chain links TRBV5-1 with TRBJ1-4, with D possibly being TRBD1 (6 bases). CDR1 and CDR2 (germline): SGHRS, YFSETQ. The length of the CDR3 is 16 residues. The V gene lost 0 bases and the J gene lost 7 bases, with 16 bases spanning the gap. The DNA for the CDR3 is TGCGCCAGCAGCTTGGCCGCGTTACAGGGTAGTGAAAAACTGTTTTTT. This encodes CASSLAALQGSEKLFF. The whole variable domain, remainder taken from reference TRBV5-1 and TRBJ1-4, is KAGVTQTPRYLIKTRGQQVTLSCSPISGHRSVSWYQQTPGQGLQFLFEYFSETQRNKGNFPGRFSGRQFSNSRSEMNVSTLELGDSALYLCASSLAALQGSEKLFFGSGTQLSVL.

In its sample, this clonotype was seen many times. The chain combines TRBV12-3 or TRBV12-4 with TRBJ1-1; TRBD1 agrees at 7 bases. J was trimmed by 9 bases and V by 4 bases; bases with no gene match: 17. The CDR3 totals 16 residues. The CDR3 reads CASSSRGQLGIFQAFF. CDR3 in DNA: TGTGCCAGCAGTTCACGGGGACAGCTAGGAATTTTTCAAGCTTTCTTT.

This clonotype was recorded many times. The V gene is TRBV6-1, the J gene TRBJ2-6; D unclear. Trimming pared 6 bases from V and 4 bases from J, leaving 13 bases between. The CDR3 is 15 amino acids. Germline assignment: CDR1 MNHNS and CDR2 SASEGT. CDR3 DNA: TGTGCCAGCAGCCGTTACTCGTACGGGGCCAACGTCCTGACTTTC. The encoded protein is CASSRYSYGANVLTF.

Remarks on this clonotype: An end of the junction does not agree with germline; a read error may underlie this. The CDR3 DNA is TGTGCCAGCAGTTTAGCGGCCACTATGGGGTACAATGAGCAGTTGTTC. Protein product: CASSLAATMGYNEQLF. The rearrangement uses TRBV12-3 or TRBV12-4 and TRBJ2-1, with D unresolved. The CDR3 runs to 16 residues.

In this sample, this clonotype turned up a few times. J is TRBJ1-1 and V is TRBV12-3 or TRBV12-4; D is uncertain. Trimming took 7 bases from V and 1 from J, leaving 13 bases between them. The CDR3 is made up of 14 amino acids. The DNA for the CDR3 is TGTGCCAGCAAGAGGACGGGATCGAACACTGAAGCTTTCTTT. This sequence encodes CASKRTGSNTEAFF.

The rearrangement links TRBV28 to TRBJ2-7, with D unclear. The germline CDR1 and CDR2 sequences are MDHEN and SYDVKM. With 4 bases removed from V and 2 bases from J, the gap between germline ends came to 30 bases. This CDR3 is 20 amino acids long. The chain's CDR3 is CASSYSRVRSILRQTYEQYF. CDR3 nucleotide sequence: TGTGCCAGCAGTTATTCCCGGGTCAGGTCCATTCTGCGGCAAACCTACGAGCAGTACTTC. The whole variable domain, filled in from reference TRBV28 and TRBJ2-7, reads DVKVTQSSRYLVKRTGEKVFLECVQDMDHENMFWYRQDPGLGLRLIYFSYDVKMKEKGDIPEGYSVSREKKERFSLILESASTNQTSMYLCASSYSRVRSILRQTYEQYFGPGTRLTVT.

This clonotype was counted at least ten times. The CDR3 coding sequence is TGCGCCAGCAGCCAAGATCAGGGGACGAACACTGAAGCTTTCTTT. This sequence encodes CASSQDQGTNTEAFF. The chain employs TRBV4-1 and TRBJ1-1, with D perhaps matching TRBD1 (6 bases). This CDR3 contains 15 residues. Germline values: CDR1 MGHRA, CDR2 YSYEKL. V was clipped by 0 bases and J by 1 base, with 9 bases between them.

The rearrangement joins TRBV12-3 or TRBV12-4 to TRBJ2-3, with D unclear. V shed 6 bases and J shed 1 base, with 17 bases lying between them. This CDR3 contains 16 residues. CDR3 protein: CASSRSASRGTDTQYF. Here the CDR3 DNA reads TGTGCCAGCAGCCGGTCGGCTAGTCGAGGCACAGATACGCAGTATTTT.

Details on this clonotype: Germline is not matched at one junction end, which may reflect a read error. This rearrangement joins TRBV7-6 to TRBJ2-5, with 8 bases fitting TRBD1. The CDR3 loop spans 14 amino acids. The germline V gene encodes CDR1 SGHVS and CDR2 FNYEAQ. CDR3 sequence reads: CASNLADRGETQYF. The CDR3 nucleotides read TGTGCCAGCAACTTAGCCGACAGGGGAGAGACCCAGTACTTC.